The rows below give T cell receptor beta chains drawn from one sample of a study of chemoradiotherapy in HPV16-positive cancers. Generated by immunoSEQ multiplex PCR, the TCRdb table keeps only in-frame clones and is missing some. The sample includes about 14,000 clones, approximately 91% seen only once; the top ten take around 2.9%. This specimen was blood, taken from a patient who underwent chemoradiotherapy. Every receptor here comes from a human donor with HPV-associated anogenital cancer. Each CDR3 is given with its conserved first and last residue.

J gene: TRBJ2-5; V gene: TRBV5-1; CDR3 protein: CASSLAGLEETQYF
J gene: TRBJ2-1; V gene: TRBV5-6; CDR3 protein: CASSEGLPSSNEQFF
J gene: TRBJ2-5; V gene: TRBV7-3; CDR3 protein: CASSLLAGSQETQYF
J gene: TRBJ2-7; V gene: TRBV2; CDR3 protein: CARVLTNEQYF
J gene: TRBJ1-1; V gene: TRBV4-1; CDR3 protein: CASSQESVRGAFF
J gene: TRBJ2-2; V gene: TRBV4-2; CDR3 protein: CASSQDSAFSTRPGELFF
J gene: TRBJ1-6; V gene: TRBV10-3; CDR3 protein: CAIRGSGGNSPLHF
J gene: TRBJ1-1; V gene: TRBV7-2; CDR3 protein: CASRWGTEAFF
J gene: TRBJ2-1; V gene: TRBV7-3; CDR3 protein: CASSLNGGGQNEQFF
J gene: TRBJ1-5; V gene: TRBV28; CDR3 protein: CASSSRQGWPQHF
J gene: TRBJ2-2; V gene: TRBV30; CDR3 protein: CAWSSGELFF
J gene: TRBJ2-2; V gene: TRBV27; CDR3 protein: CASRVGDLLNTGELFF
J gene: TRBJ2-7; V gene: TRBV30; CDR3 protein: CAWRPRGRLVEDEQYF
J gene: TRBJ1-6; V gene: TRBV9; CDR3 protein: CASAGQPSSYNSPLHF
J gene: TRBJ2-1; V gene: TRBV30; CDR3 protein: CAWSRSNEQFF
J gene: TRBJ1-3; V gene: TRBV7-3; CDR3 protein: CASSLAGPYSGNTIYF
J gene: TRBJ1-5; V gene: TRBV30; CDR3 protein: CASRDRVNQPQHF
J gene: TRBJ2-7; V gene: TRBV4-1; CDR3 protein: CASSPGLAGGYEQYF
J gene: TRBJ2-3; V gene: TRBV28; CDR3 protein: CASRRTGVGTDTQYF
J gene: TRBJ1-1; V gene: TRBV11-2; CDR3 protein: CASSTRRTGGMNTEAFF
J gene: TRBJ2-1; V gene: TRBV11-2; CDR3 protein: CASRQSAGVTEQFF
J gene: TRBJ1-1; V gene: TRBV19; CDR3 protein: CASSSNTFTWAFF
J gene: TRBJ2-5; V gene: TRBV5-4; CDR3 protein: CASSFGPTQYF
J gene: TRBJ2-1; V gene: TRBV15; CDR3 protein: CATSRVQREQFF
J gene: TRBJ2-3; V gene: TRBV7-9; CDR3 protein: CASSPEGGDTQYF
J gene: TRBJ2-7; V gene: TRBV7-3; CDR3 protein: CASSVGAAYEQYF
J gene: TRBJ2-7; V gene: TRBV11-2; CDR3 protein: CASSAGQGAKTYEQYF
J gene: TRBJ1-3; V gene: TRBV6-5; CDR3 protein: CASWDRGDTIYF
J gene: TRBJ2-3; V gene: TRBV5-4; CDR3 protein: CASSPGGALGTDTQYF
J gene: TRBJ1-2; V gene: TRBV6-6; CDR3 protein: CASSYSVRGNYGYTF
J gene: TRBJ1-2; V gene: TRBV27; CDR3 protein: CASGAWGANYGYTF